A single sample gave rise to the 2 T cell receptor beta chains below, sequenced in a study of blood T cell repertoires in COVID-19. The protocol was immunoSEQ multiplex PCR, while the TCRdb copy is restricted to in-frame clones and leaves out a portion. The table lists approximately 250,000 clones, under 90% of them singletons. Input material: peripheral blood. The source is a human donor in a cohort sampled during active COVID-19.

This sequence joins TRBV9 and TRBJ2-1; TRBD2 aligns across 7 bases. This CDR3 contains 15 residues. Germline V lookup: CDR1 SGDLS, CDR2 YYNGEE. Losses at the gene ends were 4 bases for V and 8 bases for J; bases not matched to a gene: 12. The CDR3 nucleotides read TGTGCCAGCAGCCCCACAGCGGGACGGAGGGATGAGCAGTTCTTC. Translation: CASSPTAGRRDEQFF.

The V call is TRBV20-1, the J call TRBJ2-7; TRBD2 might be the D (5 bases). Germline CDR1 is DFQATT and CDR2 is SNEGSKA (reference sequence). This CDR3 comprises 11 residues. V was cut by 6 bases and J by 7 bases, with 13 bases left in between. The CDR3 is CSALTPGEQYF. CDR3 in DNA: TGCAGTGCATTAACCCCGGGGGAGCAGTACTTC.